This T cell receptor (beta chain) was sequenced in a study of T cells in Graves' hyperthyroidism and ophthalmopathy. Regarding this clonotype: The target antigen is unknown.

Researchers amplified the TCR beta CDR3 regions from RNA transcripts. First-round RT-PCR targeting the TCR CDR3 was performed with the HTBI primer set. TCRdb itself ran the multiplex PCR reads through MiXCR, one entry per CDR3 protein. The profile shows hundreds of thousands of distinct CDR3 sequences, approximately 20% of them singletons. Newly diagnosed hyperthyroidism, duration under 2 months, in patients aged 18 to 65. General observations from the study: Researchers found most expanded thyroid clonotypes above 0.001 in blood as well.

The CDR3 is 14 residues long. CDR1 and CDR2 (germline): MNHNS, SASEGT. Trimming took off 5 bases at V and 2 bases at J, with 12 bases between the two ends. The sequence came from a man aged 40-55 years with Graves' hyperthyroidism. Sequenced material: blood. The V gene is TRBV6-1, the J gene TRBJ1-2; D call uncertain. The CDR3 loop reads CASSSSTRNYGYTF. CDR3 coding DNA: TGTGCCAGCAGTTCATCCACCAGGAACTATGGCTACACCTTC.